This T cell receptor (beta chain) was sequenced for a study of blood T cell repertoires in COVID-19. Whole-study context: Both acute and convalescent COVID-19 samples were obtained from the United States, Italy and Spain.

Per the original data handling: Reference gene primer amplification gave estimated nucleated cell counts. Assay: immunoSEQ multiplex PCR; the TCRdb copy retains only in-frame clones and omits some. D and trimming come from the DNA, and the V and J calls and clone size come from that table. The table lists hundreds of thousands of clones, 87% of them singletons. This CDR3 has 15 amino acids. Trimming removed 0 bases at V and 6 bases at J, with 12 bases between. Germline CDR1 is SGHRS and CDR2 is YFSETQ. Donors were grouped by their self-reported clinical history. Material for sequencing was PBMCs or T cells enriched from blood (not recorded which). The rearrangement links TRBV5-1 to TRBJ2-2; possibly TRBD2 for D (6 bases). The TCR comes from a woman in her 40s who had recovered from COVID-19. CDR3 amino acids: CASSLGREPAGELFF. DNA for the CDR3: TGCGCCAGCAGCTTGGGACGGGAGCCCGCCGGGGAGCTGTTTTTT.